A single sample is the source of the 20 T cell receptor beta chains below, sequenced in a study of PD-L1 blockade in urothelial cancer. Sample time point: peripheral blood 6 weeks after treatment start. Data came from immunoSEQ multiplex PCR; TCRdb stores just in-frame clones and leaves some out. The repertoire includes about 51,000 clones, 88% of them detected once, and 2% to 3% sits in the top ten. This sample comprised PBMCs, obtained around atezolizumab (anti-PD-L1) treatment. The receptors shown here come from a man aged 55 to 70 with urothelial cancer.

The chain uses TRBV6-5 and TRBJ1-2, with 7 bases identical to TRBD1. CDR1 is MNHEY, CDR2 SVGAGI, per germline. V trimming: 0 bases; J trimming: 4 bases; junction bases outside the gene matches: 2. There are 14 residues in the CDR3. The DNA for the CDR3 is TGTGCCAGCAGTTACTCCTGGACAGGCTATGGCTACACCTTC. Translating it yields CASSYSWTGYGYTF.

V and J are TRBV5-1 and TRBJ2-7, with a possible D match to TRBD2 (6 bases). The CDR3 contains 15 residues. V was cut by 5 bases and J by 2 bases, with 17 bases left in between. CDR1 and CDR2 from the germline V gene are SGHRS and YFSETQ. DNA for the CDR3: TGCGCCAGCAGTCTGGAGGGTGGGTCCCCCTACGAGCAGTACTTC. This translates into CASSLEGGSPYEQYF.

The J gene is TRBJ2-1, the V gene TRBV19; tentative D call: TRBD1 (6 bases). The CDR3 length is 14 residues. Germline CDR1 LNHDA, CDR2 SQIVND (reference sequence). V gave up 6 bases and J gave up 4 bases, with 13 bases separating them. Written as DNA, the CDR3 is TGTGCCAGTAGCCAAACGGGACAATACAATGAGCAGTTCTTC. Translating it yields CASSQTGQYNEQFF.

This chain joins TRBV4-1 and TRBJ2-5; 9 bases are shared with TRBD1. The CDR3 extends over 14 amino acids. The junction had 4 bases not matched to a gene; V was cut back by 3 bases and J by 5 bases. From germline, CDR1 is MGHRA and CDR2 YSYEKL. Written as DNA, the CDR3 is TGCGCCAGCAGCCACCCGGGACAGGGCGAGACCCAGTACTTC. It translates to CASSHPGQGETQYF.

J is TRBJ1-4 and V is TRBV27; TRBD1 aligns across 7 bases. Trimming took 6 bases from V and 0 from J; bases not matched to a gene: 4. The CDR3 is made up of 15 amino acids. CDR1 and CDR2 (germline): MNHEY, SMNVEV (reference sequence). The CDR3 region has the DNA TGTGCCAGCAGGCTGGGACAGACAACTAATGAAAAACTGTTTTTT. It specifies CASRLGQTTNEKLFF.

The rearrangement links TRBV7-2 to TRBJ2-4; D is perhaps TRBD1 (5 bases). This CDR3 region has 15 residues. The V end was cut by 5 bases, the J end by 8 bases, with 19 bases between. The germline CDR1 and CDR2 sequences are SGHTA and FQGNSA. In nucleotides, the CDR3 is TGTGCCAGCAGCGTGCAGGGTCGCGAGTACGACATTCAGTACTTC. This translates into CASSVQGREYDIQYF.

This clone was picked up one time. CDR3 sequence: CASSDWDRNTEAFF. Written as DNA, the CDR3 is TGTGCCAGCAGCGACTGGGACAGGAACACTGAAGCTTTCTTT. The chain couples TRBV5-4 to TRBJ1-1; the match to TRBD1 covers 7 bases. This CDR3 has 14 residues. Looked up from germline, CDR1 is SGHNT and CDR2 is YYREEE (reference sequence). V shed 4 bases and J 1 base; nucleotides not matched to a gene: 4.

The chain couples TRBV5-5 to TRBJ1-2, with D unclear. V dropped 2 bases and J dropped 2 bases, with 10 bases sitting between them. The length of the CDR3 is 14 residues. CDR1 is SGHKS and CDR2 is YYEKEE in the germline V gene (reference sequence). DNA for the CDR3: TGTGCCAGCAGCTTTACCGACTCAAACTATGGCTACACCTTC. Amino acids: CASSFTDSNYGYTF.

V and J are TRBV27 and TRBJ2-2, with TRBD2 matching over 9 bases. The CDR3 covers 15 residues. Unmatched junction bases numbered 14, after V lost 11 bases and J lost 7 bases. Germline-derived CDR1 and CDR2 are MNHEY and SMNVEV (reference sequence). CDR3 bases: TGTGCCCGCTATCCGGGACTAGCTTTTGGCGGGGAGCTGTTTTTT. This codes for CARYPGLAFGGELFF.

A single count supports this clone. This sequence joins TRBV28 and TRBJ2-1; 9 bases line up with TRBD1. The germline V gene has CDR1 MDHEN and CDR2 SYDVKM. J lost 8 bases, V lost 5 bases, and 22 bases had no gene match. The CDR3 covers 19 residues. CDR3 amino acids: CASSPYTIRDRAPVDEQFF. The CDR3 coding sequence is TGTGCCAGCAGTCCCTATACCATCCGGGACAGGGCCCCGGTTGATGAGCAGTTCTTC.

This chain joins TRBV30 and TRBJ2-3, with D uncertain. There are 11 residues in the CDR3. The V end lost 4 bases, the J end lost 3 bases, and 5 bases lay between the germline ends. Germline V gene sequence: CDR1 GTSNPN, CDR2 SVGIG (reference sequence). This CDR3 reads CAWTFTDTQYF. The CDR3 nucleotides read TGTGCCTGGACCTTTACAGATACGCAGTATTTT.

CDR3 residues: CASSQDRGDTQYF. The CDR3 DNA follows: TGCGCCAGCAGCCAAGACCGCGGAGATACGCAGTATTTT. This chain uses TRBV4-1 with TRBJ2-3; D gene uncertain. The CDR3 totals 13 residues. The V end lost 0 bases, the J end lost 5 bases, and 6 bases lay between the germline ends. The V gene's germline CDR1 is MGHRA and CDR2 YSYEKL.

The DNA for the CDR3 is TGTGCCAGCAGCGAAGAACTAGCGGGGGCTTACAATGAGCAGTTCTTC. Residues: CASSEELAGAYNEQFF. The rearrangement joins TRBV11-2 to TRBJ2-1, with 11 bases lining up with TRBD2. The ends lost 5 bases at V and 4 bases at J; junction bases unmatched: 7. The CDR3 is made up of 16 amino acids. Germline values: CDR1 SGHAT, CDR2 FQNNGV. The full variable domain, its missing parts supplied by reference TRBV11-2 and TRBJ2-1, is EAGVAQSPRYKIIEKRQSVAFWCNPISGHATLYWYQQILGQGPKLLIQFQNNGVVDDSQLPKDRFSAERLKGVDSTLKIQPAKLEDSAVYLCASSEELAGAYNEQFFGPGTRLTVL.

The chain joins TRBV7-2 to TRBJ2-7; TRBD1 is a possible D gene (6 bases). Deletions cut 5 bases from V and 7 bases from J, with 18 bases between. The germline V gene has CDR1 SGHTA and CDR2 FQGNSA. This CDR3 region has 14 residues. The chain's CDR3 is CASSLYTGWGEQYF. The CDR3 DNA reads as TGTGCCAGCAGCCTATACACAGGGTGGGGGGAGCAGTACTTC.

The chain employs TRBV5-1 and TRBJ1-4; possible D gene TRBD1, 5 bases. The CDR3 has 15 residues. The germline gives CDR1 SGHRS, CDR2 YFSETQ. V gave up 4 bases and J gave up 7 bases, with 17 bases separating them. DNA of the CDR3: TGCGCCAGCAGCACTGGGGGGGTGATTGGTGAAAAACTGTTTTTT. As protein: CASSTGGVIGEKLFF.

The V gene is TRBV18, the J gene TRBJ2-1, with D perhaps matching TRBD2 (6 bases). Germline CDR1 and CDR2: KGHSH and LQKENI. V was shortened by 3 bases and J by 0 bases, with 15 bases between the two germline ends. CDR3 length: 17 amino acids. CDR3 nucleotides: TGTGCCAGCTCACCTCGAGTCCGGGGGAGCTCCTACAATGAGCAGTTCTTC. Protein sequence: CASSPRVRGSSYNEQFF. Full variable domain (rest looked up from reference TRBV18 and TRBJ2-1): NAGVMQNPRHLVRRRGQEARLRCSPMKGHSHVYWYRQLPEEGLKFMVYLQKENIIDESGMPKERFSAEFPKEGPSILRIQQVVRGDSAAYFCASSPRVRGSSYNEQFFGPGTRLTVL.

The chain carries TRBV11-2 and TRBJ2-7; no clear D gene. V lost 5 bases and J lost 3, with 17 bases in between. The CDR3 covers 15 residues. Germline-derived CDR1 and CDR2 are SGHAT and FQNNGV. CDR3 DNA sequence: TGTGCCAGCAGCCCTGCCCCGACACCTAACTACGAGCAGTACTTC. This translates into CASSPAPTPNYEQYF.

This chain joins TRBV6-1 and TRBJ1-5, with 8 bases lining up with TRBD1. Germline trimming cut 4 bases from V and 6 bases from J; bases unmatched to any gene: 5. This CDR3 region has 14 residues. CDR1 is MNHNS, CDR2 SASEGT, per germline. The CDR3 protein is CASSGGQGGQPQHF. The CDR3 region has the DNA TGTGCCAGCAGTGGAGGACAGGGTGGTCAGCCCCAGCATTTT.

The chain carries TRBV7-2 and TRBJ2-3, with 7 bases that match TRBD2. V was pared by 4 bases and J by 1 base, with 8 bases of the junction left unmatched. The CDR3 consists of 16 residues. Germline CDR1 SGHTA, CDR2 FQGNSA. The CDR3 here is CASSSVSGIGTDTQYF. As DNA, the CDR3 is TGTGCCAGCAGCTCCGTAAGCGGGATAGGCACAGATACGCAGTATTTT. Using reference TRBV7-2 and TRBJ2-3 for the parts outside the CDR3, the full variable domain is GAGVSQSPSNKVTEKGKDVELRCDPISGHTALYWYRQSLGQGLEFLIYFQGNSAPDKSGLPSDRFSAERTGGSVSTLTIQRTQQEDSAVYLCASSSVSGIGTDTQYFGPGTRLTVL.

The chain recombines TRBV18 with TRBJ2-3; D uncertain. Germline V CDR1 and CDR2: KGHSH, LQKENI. The V and J ends lost 3 bases and 6 bases respectively, with 10 bases between them. The CDR3 length is 13 residues. CDR3 region: CASSPYTWDTQYF. DNA for the CDR3: TGTGCCAGCTCACCCTATACCTGGGATACGCAGTATTTT. Full variable domain (outside the CDR3, taken from reference TRBV18 and TRBJ2-3): NAGVMQNPRHLVRRRGQEARLRCSPMKGHSHVYWYRQLPEEGLKFMVYLQKENIIDESGMPKERFSAEFPKEGPSILRIQQVVRGDSAAYFCASSPYTWDTQYFGPGTRLTVL.